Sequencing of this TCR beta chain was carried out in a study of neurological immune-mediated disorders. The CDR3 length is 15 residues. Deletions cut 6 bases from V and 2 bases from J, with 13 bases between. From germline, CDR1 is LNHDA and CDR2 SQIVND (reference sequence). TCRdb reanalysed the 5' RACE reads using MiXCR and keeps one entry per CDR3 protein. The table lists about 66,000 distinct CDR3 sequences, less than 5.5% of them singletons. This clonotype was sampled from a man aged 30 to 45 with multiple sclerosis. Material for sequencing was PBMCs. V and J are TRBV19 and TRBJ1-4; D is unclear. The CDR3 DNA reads TGTGCCAGTAGCCCCTCGAGGACTACTAATGAAAAACTGTTTTTT. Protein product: CASSPSRTTNEKLFF.